Each of the 24 T cell receptor beta chains below was sequenced from the same sample in a study of T cells in women clearing cervical HPV infection. The protocol was immunoSEQ multiplex PCR, while the TCRdb copy is restricted to in-frame clones and leaves out a portion. This sample contains some 21,000 clones. Sequenced: blood buffy coat. The receptors here all came from a woman aged 18-69 years with a cervical HPV16 infection that either progressed to CIN3+ or cleared (not recorded which).

A remark on this clone: The read finishes 3 residues shy of the CDR3 end, and the germline J gene is used to complete it. This chain connects TRBV20-1 to TRBJ2-4, with 9 nucleotides matching TRBD2. This CDR3 is 18 amino acids long. J gave up 0 bases and V 1 base, and 10 bases lay outside the gene matches. Germline V gene sequence: CDR1 DFQATT, CDR2 SNEGSKA (reference sequence). The CDR3 bases that were read are TGCAGTGCTAGAGGTCGTGGCGGGGGGGGACTAGCCAAAAACATT. It codes for CSARGRGGGGLAKNI. The full CDR3 protein reads CSARGRGGGGLAKNIQYF.

In the case of this clone: The read comes to an end 3 residues before the CDR3 does, leaving the germline J gene to fill in the end. V and J are TRBV6-1 and TRBJ2-7; TRBD2 agrees at 9 bases. The CDR3 sequence is 15 residues long. J was trimmed by 5 bases and V by 4 bases; bases with no gene match: 9. From germline, CDR1 is MNHNS and CDR2 SASEGT. CDR3 protein: CASSVSGLASHEQYF. CDR3 DNA (partial): TGTGCCAGCAGTGTTTCAGGACTAGCGTCCCACGAG.

About this clone itself: The read ends 3 residues early relative to the CDR3; the germline J gene fills the gap. The chain couples TRBV20-1 to TRBJ2-3, with D possibly TRBD2 on 6 matching bases. From germline, CDR1 is DFQATT and CDR2 SNEGSKA (reference sequence). This CDR3 contains 18 residues. Partial CDR3 DNA: TGCAGTGCTAGGACGCTCGGGACTCCAGGACTCCCGGCTTGGGCG. Protein sequence: CSARTLGTPGLPAWA. The full CDR3 protein is CSARTLGTPGLPAWAQYF.

The covered CDR3 bases are TGTGCTAGTGGTTTGGGGCGGGTGGAGACC. Protein sequence: CASGLGRVET. The full CDR3 protein reads CASGLGRVETQYF. This sequence joins TRBV12-5 and TRBJ2-5; perhaps TRBD2 as D (5 bases). The read is 3 residues too short to cover the CDR3 end, so that end is filled in from the germline J gene. The V end lost 1 base, the J end lost 5 bases, and 8 bases lay between the germline ends. Germline V gene lookup returns CDR1 LGHNT and CDR2 FRNRAP. This CDR3 spans 13 amino acids.

As concerns this clone: Read sequence stops 3 residues before the CDR3 end, and the germline J gene provides the missing end. V gene TRBV25-1 combines with J gene TRBJ1-1; D ambiguous. V shed 2 bases and J shed 3 bases, with 4 bases lying between them. CDR1 is MGHDK, CDR2 SYGVNS, per germline. The CDR3 covers 12 residues. CDR3 loop: CASSEGHTEAFF. Partial CDR3 DNA: TGTGCCAGCAGTGAAGGGCACACTGAA.

Remarks on this clone: With the read ending 3 residues before the CDR3 end, the germline J gene is used to fill in that end. The chain recombines TRBV7-2 with TRBJ2-7; D gene ambiguous. This CDR3 contains 13 residues. V was pared by 0 bases and J by 3 bases, with 6 bases between. Per germline, CDR1 SGHTA and CDR2 FQGNSA. The CDR3 bases that were read are TGTGCCAGCAGCTTAGCGCCGGGCTACGAG. This encodes CASSLAPGYE. The CDR3 in its entirety is CASSLAPGYEQYF.

Notes on this clone: The CDR3 end falls 3 residues outside the read, so it is completed with the germline J gene. This chain connects TRBV4-2 to TRBJ2-5; maybe TRBD1 (6 bases). V was trimmed by 1 base and J by 4 bases, leaving 13 bases between them. CDR3 size: 15 residues. Germline CDR1 LGHNA, CDR2 YNFKEQ. CDR3 DNA, as far as it was read: TGTGCCAGCAGCCAAGCCGGGACAATAGGAGAGACC. Its protein is CASSQAGTIGET. The CDR3 as a whole reads CASSQAGTIGETQYF.

A remark on this clone: The read terminates 3 residues ahead of where the CDR3 ends, so the germline J gene completes it. This chain connects TRBV7-2 to TRBJ1-3, with TRBD1 matching 8 bases. The germline gives CDR1 SGHTA, CDR2 FQGNSA. The V segment lost 6 bases and the J segment 4 bases; nucleotides outside the gene matches: 5. CDR3 length: 14 amino acids. The CDR3 here is CASSSGGIGNTIYF. CDR3 DNA (partial): TGTGCCAGCAGTTCAGGGGGCATAGGAAACACC.

A remark on this clone: From the germline J gene comes the end of the CDR3, since the read stops 3 residues before it. The rearrangement joins TRBV20-1 to TRBJ2-7; D might be TRBD1 (5 bases). V was clipped by 2 bases and J by 6 bases, with 11 bases between them. The CDR3 is made up of 12 amino acids. The germline V gene has CDR1 DFQATT and CDR2 SNEGSKA (reference sequence). The CDR3 spells CSARPRAGEQYF. The sequenced part of the CDR3 DNA is TGCAGTGCTAGACCCAGGGCTGGCGAG.

On this clone: The sequenced fragment ends 3 residues before the CDR3 boundary, so the rest is inferred from the germline J gene. The chain couples TRBV5-1 to TRBJ1-5, with D unresolved. CDR1 and CDR2 (germline): SGHRS, YFSETQ. The V end lost 1 base, the J end lost 4 bases, and 6 bases lay between the germline ends. CDR3 length equals 13 residues. CDR3: CASSLSPNQPQHF. The CDR3 bases that were read are TGCGCCAGCAGCTTGTCTCCTAATCAGCCC.

Worth noting for this clone: The missing CDR3 end, 3 residues past where the read stops, is filled in from the germline J gene. The chain recombines TRBV12-3 or TRBV12-4 with TRBJ2-3, with D possibly TRBD2 on 5 matching bases. Trimming shortened V by 6 bases and J by 2 bases, and 15 bases separated the two germline ends. The CDR3 loop spans 15 amino acids. The CDR3 sequence: CASRAGTRTTDTQYF. CDR3 DNA (partial): TGTGCCAGCAGGGCGGGTACCCGAACCACAGATACG.

About this clone: The CDR3 extends 3 residues past the end of the read, so its final part is completed from the germline J gene. The chain uses TRBV20-1 and TRBJ1-1; 8 bases are shared with TRBD1. The CDR3 consists of 13 residues. Germline loops: CDR1 DFQATT, CDR2 SNEGSKA (reference sequence). Losses at the gene ends were 3 bases for V and 3 bases for J; bases not matched to a gene: 3. The DNA read from the CDR3 is TGCAGTGCTAGGGGACAGGCGGACACTGAA. It encodes CSARGQADTE. The complete CDR3 protein is CSARGQADTEAFF.

The CDR3 bases that were read are TGTGCCAGCCGTGGACAGGGAAGAGTTAAG. It specifies CASRGQGRVK. The CDR3 in its entirety is CASRGQGRVKAFF. The chain uses TRBV25-1 and TRBJ1-1, with 8 bases identical to TRBD1. From the germline J gene comes the end of the CDR3, since the read stops 3 residues before it. CDR3 length: 13 residues. The germline V gene encodes CDR1 MGHDK and CDR2 SYGVNS.

Of note for this clone: Read sequence stops 3 residues before the CDR3 end, and the germline J gene provides the missing end. The chain carries TRBV19 and TRBJ1-2; D is perhaps TRBD1 (6 bases). There are 14 residues in the CDR3. Per the germline V gene, CDR1 is LNHDA and CDR2 is SQIVND (reference sequence). The CDR3 loop reads CASSTGQYTDTYTF. Incomplete CDR3 DNA: TGTGCCAGTAGTACCGGACAGTACACAGATACC. Based on the CDR3 plus reference TRBV19 and TRBJ1-2, the full variable domain is DGGITQSPKYLFRKEGQNVTLSCEQNLNHDAMYWYRQDPGQGLRLIYYSQIVNDFQKGDIAEGYSVSREKKESFPLTVTSAQKNPTAFYLCASSTGQYTDTYTFGSGTRLTVV.

Note on this clone: The read ends 3 residues early relative to the CDR3; the germline J gene fills the gap. This chain connects TRBV6-2 or TRBV6-3 to TRBJ2-2; maybe TRBD1 (6 bases). Trimming pared 9 bases from V and 1 base from J, leaving 12 bases between. This CDR3 has 14 amino acids. The germline gives CDR1 MNHEY, CDR2 SVGEGT. The part of the CDR3 DNA that was read is TGTGCCAGTCAGGGGCGTGAGAACACCGGGGAG. This translates into CASQGRENTGE. Given in full, the CDR3 is CASQGRENTGELFF.

Concerning this clone itself: The CDR3 is cut off 3 residues early in the read; its end comes from the germline J gene. The rearrangement joins TRBV5-6 to TRBJ1-5; 7 bases match TRBD1. The germline V gene encodes CDR1 SGHDT and CDR2 YYEEEE. This CDR3 has 15 residues. CDR3 DNA, as far as it was read: TGTGCCAGCAGCCGTTGGGACAGCCCCCTAGGACCC. Encoded protein: CASSRWDSPLGP. The whole CDR3 region reads CASSRWDSPLGPQHF.

As regards this clone: The read ends 3 residues before the CDR3 terminus; that terminus is restored from the germline J gene. V is TRBV15 and J is TRBJ2-1; 7 bases are a match to TRBD2. The germline V gene has CDR1 LNHNV and CDR2 YYDKDF (reference sequence). The V gene end was trimmed by 1 base and the J gene end by 2 bases; junction bases not matched to a gene: 2. The CDR3 is 15 residues long. CDR3 DNA, as far as it was read: TGTGCCACCAGCAGAGGCGGGAGTGCCTACAATGAG. It yields the protein CATSRGGSAYNE. The whole CDR3 protein is CATSRGGSAYNEQFF.

With regard to this clone: The DNA ends 3 residues before the CDR3 does, and the rest of the CDR3 is filled in from the germline J gene. This sequence joins TRBV12-3 or TRBV12-4 and TRBJ2-5, with 10 bases lining up with TRBD2. Trimming cost V 7 bases and J 2 bases; bases outside gene matches: 10. The CDR3 extends over 16 amino acids. The covered CDR3 bases are TGTGCCAGCACCGACATAGGGACTAGCGAGCAAGAGACC. It specifies CASTDIGTSEQET. The entire CDR3 reads CASTDIGTSEQETQYF.

Remarks on this clone: The read gets to within 3 residues of the CDR3 end, and the germline J gene fills in the rest. The V and J genes are TRBV20-1 and TRBJ2-1; 8 bases match TRBD2. Trimming removed 1 base from V and 8 bases from J; junction bases left unmatched: 10. Germline values: CDR1 DFQATT, CDR2 SNEGSKA (reference sequence). The CDR3 runs to 15 residues. CDR3 residues: CSARGGLAGFDEQFF. The sequenced part of the CDR3 DNA is TGCAGTGCTAGAGGGGGGTTAGCGGGATTCGATGAG.

Remarks on this clone: The CDR3 end falls 3 residues outside the read, so it is completed with the germline J gene. V is TRBV20-1 and J is TRBJ2-7; TRBD1 agrees at 10 bases. The CDR3 sequence is 16 residues long. Germline V CDR1 and CDR2: DFQATT, SNEGSKA (reference sequence). Trimming removed 1 base from V and 4 bases from J; junction bases left unmatched: 10. CDR3 sequence reads: CSARGRQGAAPYEQYF. Incomplete CDR3 DNA: TGCAGTGCTAGAGGGCGACAGGGGGCCGCACCTTACGAG.

CDR3 loop: CASSPRQGADYEQYF. CDR3 bases read: TGTGCCAGTAGTCCAAGACAGGGGGCAGACTACGAG. The genes are TRBV19 and TRBJ2-7, with TRBD1 identical over 10 bases. The observed sequence ends 3 residues before the CDR3 terminus, with the missing tail filled in from the germline J gene. Germline V gene data show CDR1 as LNHDA and CDR2 as SQIVND (reference sequence). V lost 5 bases, J lost 3 bases, and 7 bases stayed unmatched. The CDR3 extends over 15 amino acids.

To note about this clone: With the read ending 3 residues before the CDR3 end, the germline J gene is used to fill in that end. The rearrangement links TRBV6-4 to TRBJ1-2, with D unclear. The V gene lost 7 bases and the J gene lost 2 bases, with 17 bases spanning the gap. The CDR3 has 15 residues. CDR1 is MRHNA, CDR2 SNTAGT, per germline. The CDR3 protein is CASTLHPEGNYGYTF. The covered CDR3 bases are TGTGCCAGCACCTTACACCCGGAGGGCAACTATGGC.

As for this clone: The read ends 3 residues shy of where the CDR3 ends; the end is completed using the germline J gene. The chain is built from TRBV3-1 (or the pseudogene TRBV3-2) and TRBJ2-5; 7 bases line up with TRBD2. Germline V gene lookup returns CDR1 LGHDT and CDR2 YNNKEL (reference sequence). CDR3 length equals 15 residues. CDR3 sequence reads: CASSPPWGGTYTQYF. CDR3 DNA (partial): TGTGCCAGCAGCCCACCGTGGGGGGGGACGTATACC.

Of note for this clone: The read ends 3 residues shy of where the CDR3 ends; the end is completed using the germline J gene. V gene TRBV20-1 combines with J gene TRBJ2-2, with a weak D call TRBD2 (5 bases). This CDR3 has 13 amino acids. CDR1 DFQATT and CDR2 SNEGSKA come from the germline V gene (reference sequence). The V end lost 2 bases, the J end lost 4 bases, and 8 bases lay between the germline ends. The CDR3 bases that were read are TGCAGTGCTAGACCGAGGGCCACCGGGGAG. Translated: CSARPRATGE. The whole CDR3 sequence reads CSARPRATGELFF.